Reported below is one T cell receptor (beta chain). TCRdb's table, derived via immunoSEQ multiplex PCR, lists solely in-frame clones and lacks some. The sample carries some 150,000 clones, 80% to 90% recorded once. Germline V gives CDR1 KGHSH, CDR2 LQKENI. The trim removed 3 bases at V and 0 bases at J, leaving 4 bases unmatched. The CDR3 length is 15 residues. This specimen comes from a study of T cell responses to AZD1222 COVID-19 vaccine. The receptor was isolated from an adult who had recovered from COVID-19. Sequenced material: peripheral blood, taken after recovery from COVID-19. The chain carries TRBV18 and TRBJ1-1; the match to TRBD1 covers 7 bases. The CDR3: CASSPGQSLNTEAFF. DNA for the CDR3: TGTGCCAGCTCACCGGGACAGAGCTTGAACACTGAAGCTTTCTTT.